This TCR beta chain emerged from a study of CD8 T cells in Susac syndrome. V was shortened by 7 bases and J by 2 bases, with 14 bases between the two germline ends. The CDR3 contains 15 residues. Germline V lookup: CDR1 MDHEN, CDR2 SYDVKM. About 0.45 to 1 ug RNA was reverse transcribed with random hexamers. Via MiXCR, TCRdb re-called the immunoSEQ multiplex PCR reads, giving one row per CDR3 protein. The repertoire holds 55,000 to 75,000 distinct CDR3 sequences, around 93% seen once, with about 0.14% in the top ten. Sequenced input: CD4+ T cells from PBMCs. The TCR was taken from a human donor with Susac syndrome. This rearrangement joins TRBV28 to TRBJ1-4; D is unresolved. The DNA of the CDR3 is TGTGCCAGCATGGCGATCGGTAGTACTAATGAAAAACTGTTTTTT. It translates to CASMAIGSTNEKLFF.